Listed below are T cell receptor beta chains from one sample, sequenced in a study of cytomegalovirus exposure and HLA in healthy donors. Libraries were prepared by immunoSEQ multiplex PCR; TCRdb keeps only in-frame clonotypes and omits some of them. The repertoire holds about 270,000 clones, around two thirds seen once, with 2% to 2.5% in the top ten. Sequencing was done on a sample of PBMCs. The source of these receptors is a female donor in good health and CMV-seronegative. CDR3s include the opening cysteine and the closing phenylalanine or tryptophan. D genes are given only for firm matches. Clone sizes are given selectively: once, few, many, or a class where the clone is expanded.

TRBJ1-1 few TRBV19 TRBD1 CASDRDNTEAFF TGTGCCAGCGACAGGGACAACACTGAAGCTTTCTTT
TRBJ1-2 - TRBV28 - CASSSPTTGLSGYTF TGTGCCAGCAGTTCTCCGACGACAGGCTTGAGCGGCTACACCTTC
TRBJ2-1 - TRBV6-1 TRBD2 CASSERGGRAAEQFF TGTGCCAGCAGTGAACGGGGCGGGAGGGCCGCTGAGCAGTTCTTC
TRBJ2-7 - TRBV19 - CASSRNRDYEQYF TGTGCCAGTAGTAGGAACAGGGACTACGAGCAGTACTTC
TRBJ2-3 once TRBV4-1 - CASSQQTRADTQYF TGCGCCAGCAGCCAGCAGACTAGGGCAGATACGCAGTATTTT
TRBJ1-4 - TRBV25-1 TRBD1 CASSDPGTGVEKLFF TGTGCCAGCAGTGATCCCGGGACAGGGGTTGAAAAACTGTTTTTT
TRBJ2-1 - TRBV9 - CASSTRGDIYNEQFF TGTGCCAGCAGCACCCGAGGAGATATCTACAATGAGCAGTTCTTC
TRBJ2-4 - TRBV5-8 - CASSSTSLAKNIQYF TGTGCCAGCAGCTCAACGAGTCTAGCCAAAAACATTCAGTACTTC
TRBJ1-2 - TRBV7-9 - CASSLELIYGYTF TGTGCCAGCAGCTTAGAACTGATCTATGGCTACACCTTC
TRBJ2-7 - TRBV27 - CASRSTGAYEQYF TGTGCCAGCAGGTCTACAGGAGCCTACGAGCAGTACTTC
TRBJ2-1 - TRBV7-9 TRBD2 CASSPGAGTSGRASEQFF TGTGCCAGCAGCCCCGGGGCGGGGACTAGCGGGAGGGCCAGTGAGCAGTTCTTC
TRBJ1-1 few TRBV11-3 - CASSQDRREAFF TGTGCCAGCAGCCAAGACAGAAGAGAAGCTTTCTTT
TRBJ2-7 - TRBV7-9 - CASSLRTSYEQYF TGTGCCAGCAGCTTGCGGACATCCTACGAGCAGTACTTC
TRBJ2-1 few TRBV4-1 - CASSQFTVTRVEQFF TGCGCCAGCAGCCAATTCACGGTAACTAGGGTTGAGCAGTTCTTC
TRBJ2-7 - TRBV6-5 TRBD1 CASSGGDRGYEQYF TGTGCCAGCAGTGGGGGGGACAGGGGATACGAGCAGTACTTC
TRBJ2-3 - TRBV19 TRBD2 CASSPSGVWTSGELRTQYF TGTGCCAGTAGCCCCTCGGGTGTTTGGACTAGCGGGGAGTTGCGTACGCAGTATTTT
TRBJ2-2 - TRBV29-1 - CSVGLEVTGELFF TGCAGCGTTGGCCTAGAGGTCACCGGGGAGCTGTTTTTT
TRBJ2-1 - TRBV27 - CASSLAGGYNEQFF TGTGCCAGCAGTTTAGCGGGCGGGTACAATGAGCAGTTCTTC
TRBJ1-1 - TRBV30 - CAWTTGSSAEAFF TGTGCCTGGACCACAGGGTCTTCAGCTGAAGCTTTCTTT
TRBJ2-1 - TRBV11-2 TRBD2 CASSPGGTSGFKEQFF TGTGCCAGCAGCCCCGGCGGGACTAGCGGGTTTAAAGAGCAGTTCTTC
TRBJ2-7 once TRBV6-5 - CASRGGSYEQYF TGTGCCAGCAGGGGGGGATCCTACGAGCAGTACTTC
TRBJ2-3 once TRBV27 TRBD1 CASSPTGGRADTQYF TGTGCCAGCAGTCCAACAGGGGGCCGGGCAGATACGCAGTATTTT
TRBJ2-1 few TRBV19 - CASSGGLYNEQFF TGTGCCAGTAGTGGGGGACTTTACAATGAGCAGTTCTTC
TRBJ2-5 once TRBV5-1 TRBD1 CASSPGQQETQYF TGCGCCAGCAGTCCGGGACAGCAAGAGACCCAGTACTTC
TRBJ1-1 - TRBV11-1 - CASSFSQFLTEAFF TGTGCCAGCAGCTTCTCCCAGTTTCTCACTGAAGCTTTCTTT
TRBJ2-1 - TRBV7-9 TRBD2 CASSSPGLAGYNEQFF TGTGCCAGCAGTTCCCCGGGACTAGCGGGCTACAATGAGCAGTTCTTC
TRBJ2-7 - TRBV28 - CASSLPQTYEQYF TGTGCCAGCAGTTTACCCCAGACCTACGAGCAGTACTTC